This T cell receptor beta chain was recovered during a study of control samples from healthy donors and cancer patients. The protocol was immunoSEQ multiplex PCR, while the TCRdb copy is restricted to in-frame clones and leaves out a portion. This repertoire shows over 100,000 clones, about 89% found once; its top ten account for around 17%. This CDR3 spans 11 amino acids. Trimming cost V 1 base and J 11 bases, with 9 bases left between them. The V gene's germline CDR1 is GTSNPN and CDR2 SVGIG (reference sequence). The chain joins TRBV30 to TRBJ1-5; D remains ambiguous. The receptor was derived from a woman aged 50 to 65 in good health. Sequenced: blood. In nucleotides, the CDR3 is TGTGCCTGGAGTGACCGGTTAACCCAGCATTTT. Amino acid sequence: CAWSDRLTQHF.